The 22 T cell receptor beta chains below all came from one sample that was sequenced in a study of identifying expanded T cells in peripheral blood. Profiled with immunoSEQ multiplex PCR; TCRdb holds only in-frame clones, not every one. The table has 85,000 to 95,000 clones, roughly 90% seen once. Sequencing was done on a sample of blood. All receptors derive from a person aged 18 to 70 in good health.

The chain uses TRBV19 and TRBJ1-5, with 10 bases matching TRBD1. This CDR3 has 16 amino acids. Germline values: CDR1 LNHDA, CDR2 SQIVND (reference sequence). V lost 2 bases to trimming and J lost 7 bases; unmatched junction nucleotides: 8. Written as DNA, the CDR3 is TGTGCCAGTAGTATACCTGGACAGGGGGATGGACAGCCCCAGCATTTT. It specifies CASSIPGQGDGQPQHF.

CDR3 sequence (DNA): TGTGCCAGCAGCCTCCTTTGGGGAGAGACCCAGTACTTC. Amino acids: CASSLLWGETQYF. The gene calls are TRBV7-3 and TRBJ2-5, with D unclear. The CDR3 contains 13 residues. V dropped 5 bases and J dropped 4 bases, with 11 bases sitting between them. Germline V gene lookup returns CDR1 SGHTA and CDR2 FQGTGA.

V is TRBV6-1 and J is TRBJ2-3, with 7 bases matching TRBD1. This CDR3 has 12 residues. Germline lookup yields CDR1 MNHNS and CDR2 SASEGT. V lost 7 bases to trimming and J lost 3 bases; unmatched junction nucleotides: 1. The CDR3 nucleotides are TGTGCCAGCAAGGGGGCTACAGATACGCAGTATTTT. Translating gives CASKGATDTQYF.

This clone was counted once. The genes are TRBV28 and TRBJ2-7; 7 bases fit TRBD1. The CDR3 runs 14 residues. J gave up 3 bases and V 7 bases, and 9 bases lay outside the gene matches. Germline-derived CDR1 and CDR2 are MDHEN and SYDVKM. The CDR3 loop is CASTEGGRVYEQYF. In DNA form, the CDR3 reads TGTGCCAGCACCGAAGGGGGCAGGGTCTACGAGCAGTACTTC. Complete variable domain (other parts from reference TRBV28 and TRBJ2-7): DVKVTQSSRYLVKRTGEKVFLECVQDMDHENMFWYRQDPGLGLRLIYFSYDVKMKEKGDIPEGYSVSREKKERFSLILESASTNQTSMYLCASTEGGRVYEQYFGPGTRLTVT.

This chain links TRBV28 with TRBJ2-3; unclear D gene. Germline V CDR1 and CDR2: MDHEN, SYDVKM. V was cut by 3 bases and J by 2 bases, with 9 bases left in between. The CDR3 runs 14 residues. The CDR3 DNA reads TGTGCCAGCAGTTTGCTACGGATCACAGATACGCAGTATTTT. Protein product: CASSLLRITDTQYF.

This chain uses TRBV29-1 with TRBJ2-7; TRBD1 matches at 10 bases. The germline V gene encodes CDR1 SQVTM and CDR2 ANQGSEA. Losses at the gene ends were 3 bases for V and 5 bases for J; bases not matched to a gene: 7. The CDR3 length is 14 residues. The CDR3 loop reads CSVDTGQGTHEQYF. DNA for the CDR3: TGCAGCGTTGATACGGGACAGGGGACCCACGAGCAGTACTTC.

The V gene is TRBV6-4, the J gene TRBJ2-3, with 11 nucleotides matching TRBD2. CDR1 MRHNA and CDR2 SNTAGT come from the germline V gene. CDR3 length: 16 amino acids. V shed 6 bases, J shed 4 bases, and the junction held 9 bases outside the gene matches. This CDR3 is CASSPTSGGPSDTQYF. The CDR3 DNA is TGTGCCAGCAGCCCAACTAGCGGGGGACCTTCAGATACGCAGTATTTT.

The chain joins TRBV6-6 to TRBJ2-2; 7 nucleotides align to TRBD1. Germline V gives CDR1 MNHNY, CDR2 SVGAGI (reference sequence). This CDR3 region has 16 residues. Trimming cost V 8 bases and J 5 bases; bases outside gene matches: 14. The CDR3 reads CASHPTGVIGTGELFF. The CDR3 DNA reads TGTGCCAGCCATCCTACAGGGGTTATCGGGACCGGGGAGCTGTTTTTT.

Here the CDR3 reads CASSPRLGDREQYF. CDR3 coding DNA: TGTGCCAGCTCACCACGGTTAGGGGACAGAGAGCAGTACTTC. The rearrangement links TRBV18 to TRBJ2-7; 7 bases fit TRBD1. V lost 1 base and J lost 7; bases outside the gene matches: 7. The CDR3 runs 14 residues. Germline values: CDR1 KGHSH, CDR2 LQKENI.

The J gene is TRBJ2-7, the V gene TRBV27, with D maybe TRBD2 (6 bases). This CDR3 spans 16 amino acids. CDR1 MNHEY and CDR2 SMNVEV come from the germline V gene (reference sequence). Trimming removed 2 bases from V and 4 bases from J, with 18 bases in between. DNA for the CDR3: TGTGCCAGCAGTTTACGCGGGACTCCCAGCCTATACGAGCAGTACTTC. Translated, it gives CASSLRGTPSLYEQYF.

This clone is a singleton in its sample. Here the CDR3 DNA reads TGTGCCAGCAGCCGGGAGGTTGGGGGGGGCACCTATGGCTACACCTTC. Protein: CASSREVGGGTYGYTF. The chain carries TRBV4-2 and TRBJ1-2; weak D call: TRBD1 (6 bases). CDR3 length: 16 amino acids. Per germline, CDR1 LGHNA and CDR2 YNFKEQ. Trimming pared 4 bases from V and 4 bases from J, leaving 19 bases between.

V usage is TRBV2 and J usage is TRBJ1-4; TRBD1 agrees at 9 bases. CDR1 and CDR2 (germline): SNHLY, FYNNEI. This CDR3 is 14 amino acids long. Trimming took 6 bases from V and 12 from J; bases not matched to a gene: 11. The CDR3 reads CASRLTGGNMQLFF. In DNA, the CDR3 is TGTGCCAGCAGGCTGACAGGGGGGAATATGCAACTGTTTTTT.

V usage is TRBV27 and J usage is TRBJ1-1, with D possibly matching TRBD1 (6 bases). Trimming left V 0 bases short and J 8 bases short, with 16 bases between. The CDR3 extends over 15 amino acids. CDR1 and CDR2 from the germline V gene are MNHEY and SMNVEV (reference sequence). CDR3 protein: CASSLSEQGPDEAFF. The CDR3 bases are TGTGCCAGCAGTTTATCTGAGCAGGGGCCGGACGAAGCTTTCTTT.

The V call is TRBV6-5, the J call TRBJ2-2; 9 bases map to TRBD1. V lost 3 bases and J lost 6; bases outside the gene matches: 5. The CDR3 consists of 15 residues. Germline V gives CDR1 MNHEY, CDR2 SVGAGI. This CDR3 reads CASSYWTGVAGELFF. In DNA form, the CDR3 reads TGTGCCAGCAGTTATTGGACAGGGGTCGCCGGGGAGCTGTTTTTT.

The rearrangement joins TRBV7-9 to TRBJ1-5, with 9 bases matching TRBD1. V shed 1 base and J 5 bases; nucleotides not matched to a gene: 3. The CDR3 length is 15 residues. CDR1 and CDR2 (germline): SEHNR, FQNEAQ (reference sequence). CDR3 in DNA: TGTGCCAGCAGCTTAGGGGGACAGGGAGATCAGCCCCAGCATTTT. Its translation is CASSLGGQGDQPQHF.

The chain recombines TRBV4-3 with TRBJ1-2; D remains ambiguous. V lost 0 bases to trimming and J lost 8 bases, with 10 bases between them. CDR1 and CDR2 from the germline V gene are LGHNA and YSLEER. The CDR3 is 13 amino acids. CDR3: CASSQDAYQGYTF. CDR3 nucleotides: TGCGCCAGCAGCCAAGACGCCTACCAGGGCTACACCTTC.

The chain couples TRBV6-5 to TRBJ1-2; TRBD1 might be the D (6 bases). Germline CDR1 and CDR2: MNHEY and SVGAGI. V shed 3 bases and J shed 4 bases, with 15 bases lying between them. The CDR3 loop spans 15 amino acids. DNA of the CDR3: TGTGCCAGCAGTTATTCCATGACAGGTCCCTATGGCTACACCTTC. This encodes CASSYSMTGPYGYTF.

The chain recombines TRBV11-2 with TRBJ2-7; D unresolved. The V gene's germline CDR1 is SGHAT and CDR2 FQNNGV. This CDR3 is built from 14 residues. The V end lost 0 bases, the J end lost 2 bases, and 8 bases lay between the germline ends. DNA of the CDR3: TGTGCCAGCAGCTTAGACCTCCGAACCTACGAGCAGTACTTC. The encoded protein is CASSLDLRTYEQYF.

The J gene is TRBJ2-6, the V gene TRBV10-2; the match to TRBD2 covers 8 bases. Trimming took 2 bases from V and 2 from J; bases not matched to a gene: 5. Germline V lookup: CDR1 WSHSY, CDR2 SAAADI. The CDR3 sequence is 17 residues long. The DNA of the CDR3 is TGCGCCAGCAGTGAGGGGGTAGCGGGAACTGGGGCCAACGTCCTGACTTTC. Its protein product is CASSEGVAGTGANVLTF.

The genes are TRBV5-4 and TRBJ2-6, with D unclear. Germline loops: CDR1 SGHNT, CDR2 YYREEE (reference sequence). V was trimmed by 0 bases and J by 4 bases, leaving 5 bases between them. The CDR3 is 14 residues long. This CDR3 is CASSLDRGANVLTF. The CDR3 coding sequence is TGTGCCAGCAGCTTGGACAGAGGGGCCAACGTCCTGACTTTC.

CDR3 in amino acids: CASSPTAQGRTGELFF. DNA for the CDR3: TGTGCCAGCTCACCAACGGCGCAGGGACGGACCGGGGAGCTGTTTTTT. This rearrangement joins TRBV18 to TRBJ2-2, with D perhaps being TRBD1 or TRBD2 (5 bases each). Trimming cost V 2 bases and J 5 bases, with 15 bases left between them. Germline values: CDR1 KGHSH, CDR2 LQKENI. The CDR3 has 16 residues.

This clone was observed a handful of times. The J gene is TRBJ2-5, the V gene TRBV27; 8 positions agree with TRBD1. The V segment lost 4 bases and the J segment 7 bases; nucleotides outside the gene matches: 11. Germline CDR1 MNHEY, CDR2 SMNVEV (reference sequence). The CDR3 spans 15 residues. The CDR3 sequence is CASSSPGQGYTTQYF. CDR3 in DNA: TGTGCCAGCAGTTCCCCCGGACAGGGATACACGACCCAGTACTTC.